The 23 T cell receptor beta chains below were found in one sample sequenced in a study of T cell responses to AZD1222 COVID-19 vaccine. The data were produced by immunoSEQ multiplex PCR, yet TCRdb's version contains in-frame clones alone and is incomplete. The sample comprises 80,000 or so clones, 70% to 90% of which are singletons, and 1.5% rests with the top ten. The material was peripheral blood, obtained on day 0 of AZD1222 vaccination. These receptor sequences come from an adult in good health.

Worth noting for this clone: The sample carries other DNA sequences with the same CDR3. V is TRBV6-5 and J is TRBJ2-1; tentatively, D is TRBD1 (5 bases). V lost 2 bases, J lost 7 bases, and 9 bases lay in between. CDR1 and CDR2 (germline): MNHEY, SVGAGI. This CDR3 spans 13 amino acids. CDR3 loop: CASSYDRGNEQFF. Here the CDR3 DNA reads TGTGCCAGCAGTTACGATAGGGGAAATGAGCAGTTCTTC.

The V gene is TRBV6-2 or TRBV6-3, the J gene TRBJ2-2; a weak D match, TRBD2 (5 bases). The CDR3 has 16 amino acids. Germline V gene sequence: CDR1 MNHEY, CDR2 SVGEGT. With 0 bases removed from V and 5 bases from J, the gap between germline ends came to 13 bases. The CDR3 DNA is TGTGCCAGCAGTTACTCGGTGGGAGTATGGACCGGGGAGCTGTTTTTT. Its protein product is CASSYSVGVWTGELFF.

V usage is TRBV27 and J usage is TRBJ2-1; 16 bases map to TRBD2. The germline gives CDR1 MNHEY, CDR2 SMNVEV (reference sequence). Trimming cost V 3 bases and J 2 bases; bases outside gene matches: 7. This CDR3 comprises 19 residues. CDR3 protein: CASSFEGTSGRGAYNEQFF. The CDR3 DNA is TGTGCCAGCAGTTTTGAGGGGACTAGCGGGAGGGGCGCCTACAATGAGCAGTTCTTC.

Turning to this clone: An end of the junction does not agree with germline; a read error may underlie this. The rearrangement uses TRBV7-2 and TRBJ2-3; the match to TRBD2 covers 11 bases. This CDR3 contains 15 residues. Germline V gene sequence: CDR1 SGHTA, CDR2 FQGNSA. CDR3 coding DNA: TGTGCCAGCAACTTACTAGCGGGAGTGTCAGATACGCAGTATTTT. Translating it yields CASNLLAGVSDTQYF.

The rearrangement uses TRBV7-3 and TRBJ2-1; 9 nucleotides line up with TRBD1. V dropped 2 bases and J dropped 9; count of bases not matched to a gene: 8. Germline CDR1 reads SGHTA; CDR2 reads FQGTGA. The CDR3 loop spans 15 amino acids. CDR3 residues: CASSLSGTGIGEQFF. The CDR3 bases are TGTGCCAGCAGCTTATCCGGGACAGGGATCGGTGAGCAGTTCTTC.

The CDR3: CASRAGLAGAAGELFF. The CDR3 bases are TGTGCCAGCAGGGCCGGACTAGCGGGAGCCGCCGGGGAGCTGTTTTTT. This chain connects TRBV2 to TRBJ2-2, with 13 bases lining up with TRBD2. The trim removed 6 bases at V and 6 bases at J, leaving 7 bases unmatched. The CDR3 sequence is 16 residues long. The germline CDR1 and CDR2 sequences are SNHLY and FYNNEI.

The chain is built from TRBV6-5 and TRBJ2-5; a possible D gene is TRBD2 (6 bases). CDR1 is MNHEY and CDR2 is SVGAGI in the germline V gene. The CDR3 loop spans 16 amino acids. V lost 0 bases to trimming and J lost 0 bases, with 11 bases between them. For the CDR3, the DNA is TGTGCCAGCAGTTACTCTCTGGCGGGGAACCAAGAGACCCAGTACTTC. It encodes CASSYSLAGNQETQYF.

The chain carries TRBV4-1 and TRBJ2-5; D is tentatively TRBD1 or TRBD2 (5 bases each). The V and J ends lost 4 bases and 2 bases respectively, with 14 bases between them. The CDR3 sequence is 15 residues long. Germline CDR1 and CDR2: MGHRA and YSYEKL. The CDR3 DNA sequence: TGCGCCAGCAGCCCCTACCGGGACGAGCAAGAGACCCAGTACTTC. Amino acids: CASSPYRDEQETQYF.

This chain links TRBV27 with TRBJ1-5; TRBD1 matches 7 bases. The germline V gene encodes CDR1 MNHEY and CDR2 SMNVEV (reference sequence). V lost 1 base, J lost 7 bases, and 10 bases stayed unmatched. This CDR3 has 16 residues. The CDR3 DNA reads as TGTGCCAGCAGTTTATTATCCGGAGGGGGCGACCAGCCCCAGCATTTT. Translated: CASSLLSGGGDQPQHF.

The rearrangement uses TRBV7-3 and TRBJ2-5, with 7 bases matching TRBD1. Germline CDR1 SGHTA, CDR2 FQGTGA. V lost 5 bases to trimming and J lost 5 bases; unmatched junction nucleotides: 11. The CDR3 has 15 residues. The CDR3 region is CASSRSPDRVETQYF. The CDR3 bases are TGTGCCAGCAGCCGGTCCCCCGACAGGGTCGAGACCCAGTACTTC.

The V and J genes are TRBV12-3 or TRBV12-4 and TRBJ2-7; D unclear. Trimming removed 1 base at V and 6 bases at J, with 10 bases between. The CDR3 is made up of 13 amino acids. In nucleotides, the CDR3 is TGTGCCAGCAGTTTAGTCCAGGTTGGCGAGCAGTACTTC. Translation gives CASSLVQVGEQYF.

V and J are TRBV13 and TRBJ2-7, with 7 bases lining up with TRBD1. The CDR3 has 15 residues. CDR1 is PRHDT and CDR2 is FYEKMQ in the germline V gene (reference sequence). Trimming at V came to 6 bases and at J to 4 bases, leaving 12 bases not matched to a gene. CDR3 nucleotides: TGTGCCAGCAGTTCTAGGGGGCGAGCTCCGTACGAGCAGTACTTC. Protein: CASSSRGRAPYEQYF. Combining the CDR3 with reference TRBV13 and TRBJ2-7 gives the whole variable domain AAGVIQSPRHLIKEKRETATLKCYPIPRHDTVYWYQQGPGQDPQFLISFYEKMQSDKGSIPDRFSAQQFSDYHSELNMSSLELGDSALYFCASSSRGRAPYEQYFGPGTRLTVT.

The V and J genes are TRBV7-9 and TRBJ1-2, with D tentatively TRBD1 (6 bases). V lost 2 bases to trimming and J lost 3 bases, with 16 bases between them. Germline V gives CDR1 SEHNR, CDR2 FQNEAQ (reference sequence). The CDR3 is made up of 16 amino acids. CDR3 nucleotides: TGTGCCAGCAGCTTATCTGGGGGCAGCGATTACTATGGCTACACCTTC. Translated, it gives CASSLSGGSDYYGYTF. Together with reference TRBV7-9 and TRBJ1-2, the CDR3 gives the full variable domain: DTGVSQNPRHKITKRGQNVTFRCDPISEHNRLYWYRQTLGQGPEFLTYFQNEAQLEKSRLLSDRFSAERPKGSFSTLEIQRTEQGDSAMYLCASSLSGGSDYYGYTFGSGTRLTVV.

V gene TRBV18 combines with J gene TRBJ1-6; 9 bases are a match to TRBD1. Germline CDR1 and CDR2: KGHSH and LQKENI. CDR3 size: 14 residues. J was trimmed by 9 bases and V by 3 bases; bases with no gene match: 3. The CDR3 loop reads CASSPGDRVSPLHF. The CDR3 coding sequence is TGTGCCAGCTCACCGGGGGACAGGGTTTCACCCCTCCACTTT.

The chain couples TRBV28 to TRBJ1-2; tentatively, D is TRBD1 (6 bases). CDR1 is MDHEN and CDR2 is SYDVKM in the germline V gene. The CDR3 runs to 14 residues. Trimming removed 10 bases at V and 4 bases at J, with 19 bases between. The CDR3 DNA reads TGTGCCACCGAGTCAGAGGGCAGGGGCTATGGCTACACCTTC. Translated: CATESEGRGYGYTF.

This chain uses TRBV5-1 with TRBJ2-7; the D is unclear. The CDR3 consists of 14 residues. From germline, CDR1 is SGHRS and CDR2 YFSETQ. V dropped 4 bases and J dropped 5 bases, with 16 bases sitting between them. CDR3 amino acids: CASSTLDESHEQYF. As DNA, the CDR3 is TGCGCCAGCAGCACCCTAGACGAGAGCCACGAGCAGTACTTC.

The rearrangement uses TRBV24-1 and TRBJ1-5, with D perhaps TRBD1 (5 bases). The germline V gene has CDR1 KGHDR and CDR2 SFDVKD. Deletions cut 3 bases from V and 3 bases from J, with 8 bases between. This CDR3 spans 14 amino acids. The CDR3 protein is CATSDAGINQPQHF. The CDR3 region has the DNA TGTGCCACCAGTGATGCAGGGATCAATCAGCCCCAGCATTTT.

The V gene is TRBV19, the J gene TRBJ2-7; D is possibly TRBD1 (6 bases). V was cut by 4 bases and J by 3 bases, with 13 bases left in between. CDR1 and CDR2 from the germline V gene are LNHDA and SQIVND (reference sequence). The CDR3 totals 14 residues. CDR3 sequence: CASSTLGAVYEQYF. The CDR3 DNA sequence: TGTGCCAGTAGTACCCTGGGGGCCGTCTACGAGCAGTACTTC.

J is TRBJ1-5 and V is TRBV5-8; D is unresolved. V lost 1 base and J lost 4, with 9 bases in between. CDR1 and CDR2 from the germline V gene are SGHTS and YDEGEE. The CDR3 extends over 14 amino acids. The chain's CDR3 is CASSLWQENQPQHF. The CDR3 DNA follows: TGTGCCAGCAGCTTGTGGCAGGAGAATCAGCCCCAGCATTTT.

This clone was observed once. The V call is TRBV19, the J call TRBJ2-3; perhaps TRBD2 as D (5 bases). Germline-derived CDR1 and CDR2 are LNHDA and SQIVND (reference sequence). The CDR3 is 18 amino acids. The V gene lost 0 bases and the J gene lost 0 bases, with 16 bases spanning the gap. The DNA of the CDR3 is TGTGCCAGTAGTATAGATTCCCTACTAGTAGGGAGCACAGATACGCAGTATTTT. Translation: CASSIDSLLVGSTDTQYF.

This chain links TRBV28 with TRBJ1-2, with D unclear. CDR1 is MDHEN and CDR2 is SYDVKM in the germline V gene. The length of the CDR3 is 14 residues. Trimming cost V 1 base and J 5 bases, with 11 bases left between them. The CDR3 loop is CASSLFLSWYGYTF. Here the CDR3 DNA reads TGTGCCAGCAGTTTATTCCTGAGTTGGTATGGCTACACCTTC.

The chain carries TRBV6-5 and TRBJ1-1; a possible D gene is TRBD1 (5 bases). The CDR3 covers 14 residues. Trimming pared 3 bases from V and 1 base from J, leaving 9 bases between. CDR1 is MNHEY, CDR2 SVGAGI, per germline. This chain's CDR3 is CASSYTDRNTEAFF. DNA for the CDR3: TGTGCCAGCAGTTATACCGACAGGAACACTGAAGCTTTCTTT.

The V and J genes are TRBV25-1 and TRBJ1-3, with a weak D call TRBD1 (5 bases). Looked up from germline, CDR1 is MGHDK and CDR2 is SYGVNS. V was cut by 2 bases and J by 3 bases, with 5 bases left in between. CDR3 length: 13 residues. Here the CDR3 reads CASSEQGGNTIYF. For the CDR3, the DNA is TGTGCCAGCAGTGAACAGGGTGGAAACACCATATATTTT. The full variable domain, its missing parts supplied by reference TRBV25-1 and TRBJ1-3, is EADIYQTPRYLVIGTGKKITLECSQTMGHDKMYWYQQDPGMELHLIHYSYGVNSTEKGDLSSESTVSRIRTEHFPLTLESARPSHTSQYLCASSEQGGNTIYFGEGSWLTVV.